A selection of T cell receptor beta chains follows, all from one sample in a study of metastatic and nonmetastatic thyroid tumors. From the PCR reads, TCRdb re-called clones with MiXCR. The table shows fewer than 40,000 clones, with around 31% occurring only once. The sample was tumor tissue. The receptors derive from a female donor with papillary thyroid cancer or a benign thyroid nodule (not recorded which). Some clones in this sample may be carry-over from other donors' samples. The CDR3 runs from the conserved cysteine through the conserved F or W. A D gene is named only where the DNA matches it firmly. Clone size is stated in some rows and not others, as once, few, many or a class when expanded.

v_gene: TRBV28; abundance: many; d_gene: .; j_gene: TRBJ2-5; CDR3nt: TGTGCCAGCAGTTTAGGTGACTCCCAAGAGACCCAGTACTTC; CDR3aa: CASSLGDSQETQYF
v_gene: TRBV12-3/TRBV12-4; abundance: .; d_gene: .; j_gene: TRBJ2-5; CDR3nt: TGTGCCAGCAGTTCGAGCGCCAACACCCGCAGAGGAGAGACCCAGTACTTC; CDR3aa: CASSSSANTRRGETQYF
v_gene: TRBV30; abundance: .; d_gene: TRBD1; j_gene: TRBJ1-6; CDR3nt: TGTGCCTGCCACTACAGGGGGCGTGAAAGTATGGGACCCCTCCACTTT; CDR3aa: CACHYRGRESMGPLHF
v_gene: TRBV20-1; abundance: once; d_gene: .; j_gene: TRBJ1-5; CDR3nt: TGCAGTGCTAGAGATCACGGGGGCGCGGGCAATCAGCCCCAGCATTTT; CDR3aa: CSARDHGGAGNQPQHF
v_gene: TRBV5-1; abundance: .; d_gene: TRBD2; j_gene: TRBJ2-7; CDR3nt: TGCGCCAGCAGTTTCGGGCTAGCGGGTCGCGAGCAGTACTTC; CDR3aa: CASSFGLAGREQYF
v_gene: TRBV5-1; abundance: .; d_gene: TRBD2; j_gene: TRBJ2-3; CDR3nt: TGCGCCAGCAGCTTGGGAGGACTAGCGGGCACAGATACGCAGTATTTT; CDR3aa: CASSLGGLAGTDTQYF
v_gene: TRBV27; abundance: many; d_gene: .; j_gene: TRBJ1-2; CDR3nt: TGTGCCAGCAGTTTAGGGTCCGGGGTTGGTAACTATGGCTACACCTTC; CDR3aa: CASSLGSGVGNYGYTF
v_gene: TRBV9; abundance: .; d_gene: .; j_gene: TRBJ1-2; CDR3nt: TGTGCCAGCAGCGCCTGGGACACTTCAAACTATGGCTACACCTTC; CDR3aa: CASSAWDTSNYGYTF
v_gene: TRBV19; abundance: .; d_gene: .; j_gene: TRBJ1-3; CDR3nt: TGTGCCAGTTGTCCCGGGTTAATCTCTGGAAACACCATATATTTT; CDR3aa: CASCPGLISGNTIYF
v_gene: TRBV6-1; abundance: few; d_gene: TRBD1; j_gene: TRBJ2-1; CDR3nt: TGTGCCAGCAGCAGGCAGGGGGCGCGTAATGAGCAGTTCTTC; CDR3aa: CASSRQGARNEQFF
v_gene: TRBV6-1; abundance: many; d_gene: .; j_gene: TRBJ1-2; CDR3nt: TGTGCCAGCAGTGAGACAGGACCTATGGGGGATGGCTACACCTTC; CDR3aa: CASSETGPMGDGYTF
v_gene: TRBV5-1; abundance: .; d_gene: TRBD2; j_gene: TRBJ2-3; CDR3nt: TGCGCCAGCAGCTCAACGACTAGCGGGAGTACAGATACGCAGTATTTT; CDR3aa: CASSSTTSGSTDTQYF
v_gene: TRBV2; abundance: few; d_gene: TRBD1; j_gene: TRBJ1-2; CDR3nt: TGTGCCAGCACCTTGGGGGGGACAGGGGGCTATGGCTACACCTTC; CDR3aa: CASTLGGTGGYGYTF
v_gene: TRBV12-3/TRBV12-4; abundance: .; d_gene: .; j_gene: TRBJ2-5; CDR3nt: TGTGCCAGCACCAGACAAGGCCGAGGAGAGACCCAGTACTTC; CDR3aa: CASTRQGRGETQYF
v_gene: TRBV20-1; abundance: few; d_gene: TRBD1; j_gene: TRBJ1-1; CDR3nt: TGCAGTGCTAGACAGGGGGACACTGAAGCTTTCTTT; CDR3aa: CSARQGDTEAFF
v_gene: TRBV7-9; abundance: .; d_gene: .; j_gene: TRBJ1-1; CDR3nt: TGTGCCAGCAGCTTGGACACGTTGAACACTGAAGCTTTCTTT; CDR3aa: CASSLDTLNTEAFF
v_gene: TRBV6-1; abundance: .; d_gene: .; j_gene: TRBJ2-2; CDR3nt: TGTGCCAGCAGCGACCGGGACCCTAAGATCGGGGAGCTGTTTTTT; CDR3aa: CASSDRDPKIGELFF
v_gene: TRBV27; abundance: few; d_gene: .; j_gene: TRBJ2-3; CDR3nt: TGTGCCAGCAGTTTATCGAGGGGCGGGGATACGCAGTATTTT; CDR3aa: CASSLSRGGDTQYF
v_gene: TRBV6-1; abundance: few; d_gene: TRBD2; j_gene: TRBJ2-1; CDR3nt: TGTGCCAGCAGGAGGGGACTAGCGGGAGACGAGCAGTTCTTC; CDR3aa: CASRRGLAGDEQFF
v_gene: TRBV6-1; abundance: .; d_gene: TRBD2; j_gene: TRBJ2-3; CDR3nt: TGTGCCAGCAGTGAAGTACTAGCGGCGAACACAGATACGCAGTATTTT; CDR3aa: CASSEVLAANTDTQYF
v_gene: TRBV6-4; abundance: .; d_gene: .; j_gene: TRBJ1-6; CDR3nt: TGTGCCAGCAGTGACTCGTGGGGGGGCGCGCGGAATTCACCCCTCCACTTT; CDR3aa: CASSDSWGGARNSPLHF
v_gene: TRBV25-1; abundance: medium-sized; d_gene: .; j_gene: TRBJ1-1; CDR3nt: TGTGCCAGCAGTCGCGTGGGGGACACTGAAGCTTTCTTT; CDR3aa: CASSRVGDTEAFF
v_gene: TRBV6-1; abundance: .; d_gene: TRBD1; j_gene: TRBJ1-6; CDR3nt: TGTGCCAGCAGTGAGAGCCTGTTGGGACAGGGCTCACCCCTCCACTTT; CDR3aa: CASSESLLGQGSPLHF
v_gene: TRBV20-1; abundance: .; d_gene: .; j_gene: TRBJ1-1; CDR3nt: TGCAGTGCTAGCGAGAACACTGAAGCTTTCTTT; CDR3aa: CSASENTEAFF
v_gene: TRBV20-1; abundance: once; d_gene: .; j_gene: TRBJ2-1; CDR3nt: TGCAGTGCAACGCCGCGTGAGAGGGTACCTCGGGATGAGCAGTTCTTC; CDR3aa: CSATPRERVPRDEQFF
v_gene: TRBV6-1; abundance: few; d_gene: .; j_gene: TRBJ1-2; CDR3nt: TGTGCCAGCAGTAAAGGGACGGCTAACTATGGCTACACCTTC; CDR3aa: CASSKGTANYGYTF
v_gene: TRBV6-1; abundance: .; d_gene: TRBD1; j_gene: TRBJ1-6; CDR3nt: TGTGCCAGCAGGCCTCCGGGACAGAATAATTCACCCCTCCACTTT; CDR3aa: CASRPPGQNNSPLHF
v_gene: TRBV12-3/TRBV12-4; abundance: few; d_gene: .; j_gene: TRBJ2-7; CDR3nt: TGTGCCAGCAGTCCGGCACCGACCTACGAGCAGTACTTT; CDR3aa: CASSPAPTYEQYF
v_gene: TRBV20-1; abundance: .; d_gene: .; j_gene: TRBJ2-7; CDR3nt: TGCAGTGCTGACGACAGGAATTCCTACGAGCAGTACTTC; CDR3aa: CSADDRNSYEQYF
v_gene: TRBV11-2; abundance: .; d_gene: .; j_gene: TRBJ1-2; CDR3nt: TGTGCCAGCAGCTCGGGGCCCTTGGGCTACGCCTTC; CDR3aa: CASSSGPLGYAF
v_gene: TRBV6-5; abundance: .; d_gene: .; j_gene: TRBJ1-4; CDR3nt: TGTGCCAGCAGTTACCTCGCAGGGGATGAGAATGAAAAACTGTTTTTT; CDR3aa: CASSYLAGDENEKLFF
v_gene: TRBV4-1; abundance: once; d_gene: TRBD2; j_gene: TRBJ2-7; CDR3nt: TGCGCCAGCAGCCAAGAGGGGGGGTATACGCTGCAGTACTTC; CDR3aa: CASSQEGGYTLQYF
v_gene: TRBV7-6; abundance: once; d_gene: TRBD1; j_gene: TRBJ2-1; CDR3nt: TGTGCTAGCAGCTTAGCCGGTGGGACAGGCATCTCCTACAATGAGCAGTTCTTC; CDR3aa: CASSLAGGTGISYNEQFF
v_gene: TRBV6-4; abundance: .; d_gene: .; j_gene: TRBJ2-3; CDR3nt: TGTGCCAGCAGTGCCACGGGCGGCCCTAGCACAGATACGCAGTATTTT; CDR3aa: CASSATGGPSTDTQYF
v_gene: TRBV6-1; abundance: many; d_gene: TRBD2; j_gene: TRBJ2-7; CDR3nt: TGTGCCAGCGGGGCGGGAGGGCCCCCCTCAAACGGCCAGTACTTC; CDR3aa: CASGAGGPPSNGQYF
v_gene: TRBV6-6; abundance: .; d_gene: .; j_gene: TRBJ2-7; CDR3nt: TGTGCCAGCAGTTACTCGAAGGCTAACGAGCAGTACTTC; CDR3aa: CASSYSKANEQYF
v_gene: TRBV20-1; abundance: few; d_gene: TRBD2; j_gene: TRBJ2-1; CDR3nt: TGCAGTGCTAGAGGTCTAGCGGCCTACAATGAGCAGTTCTTC; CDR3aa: CSARGLAAYNEQFF
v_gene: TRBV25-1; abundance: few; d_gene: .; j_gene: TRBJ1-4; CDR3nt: TGTGCCAGCAGTGACCCCGAGGGGAATGAAAAACTGTTTTTT; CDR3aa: CASSDPEGNEKLFF
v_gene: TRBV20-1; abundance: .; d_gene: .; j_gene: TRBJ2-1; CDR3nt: TGCAGTGCTTCCCGTGGTTACAATGAGCAGTTCTTC; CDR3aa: CSASRGYNEQFF
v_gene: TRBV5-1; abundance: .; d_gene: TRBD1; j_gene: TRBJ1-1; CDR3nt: TGCGCCAGCAGCTTGGTTATAAGGACAGGGGTTAGTATGAACACTGAAGCTTTCTTT; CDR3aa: CASSLVIRTGVSMNTEAFF
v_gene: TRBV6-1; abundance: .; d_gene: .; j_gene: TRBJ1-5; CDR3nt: TGTGCCAGCAGTGTGGGGGACGCCGGGCCCCAGCATTTT; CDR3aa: CASSVGDAGPQHF
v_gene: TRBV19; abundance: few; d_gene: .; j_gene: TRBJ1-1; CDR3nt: TGTGCCAGTAGCCCCCAAACAGGGTACACTGAAGCTTTCTTT; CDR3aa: CASSPQTGYTEAFF
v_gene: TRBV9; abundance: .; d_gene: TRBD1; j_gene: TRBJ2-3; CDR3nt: TGTGCCAGCAGCATCTCCGGGACAGGGGAGACAGATACGCAGTATTTT; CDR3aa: CASSISGTGETDTQYF
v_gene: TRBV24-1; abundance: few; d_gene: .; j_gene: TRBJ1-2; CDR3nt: TGTGCCACCAGTGGAGGGGATGGCTACACCTTC; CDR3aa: CATSGGDGYTF
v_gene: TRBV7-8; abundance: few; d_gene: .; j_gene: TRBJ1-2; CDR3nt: TGTGCCAGCAGCTCCGGGACGCCGGGCCCGTCTAACTATGGCTACACCTTC; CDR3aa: CASSSGTPGPSNYGYTF
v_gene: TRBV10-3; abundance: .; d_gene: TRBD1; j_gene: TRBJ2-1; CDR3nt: TGTGCCATCAGTCTAAAGACAGGGACGCTCAATGAGCAGTTCTTC; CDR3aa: CAISLKTGTLNEQFF
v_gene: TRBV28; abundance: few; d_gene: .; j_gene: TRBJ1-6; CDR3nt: TGTGCCAGCCTCTCAGGGCCACCCCTCCACTTT; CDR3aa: CASLSGPPLHF
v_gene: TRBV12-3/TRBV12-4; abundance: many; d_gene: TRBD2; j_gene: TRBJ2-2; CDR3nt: TGTGCCAGCAGTCGGACTAGCCACGGGGAGCTGTTTTTT; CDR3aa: CASSRTSHGELFF
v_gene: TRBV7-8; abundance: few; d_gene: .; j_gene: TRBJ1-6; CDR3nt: TGTGCCAGCAGCTTAGCGCGACACCTAAATTCACCCCTCCACTTT; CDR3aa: CASSLARHLNSPLHF
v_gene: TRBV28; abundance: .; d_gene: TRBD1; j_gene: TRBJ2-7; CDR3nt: TGTGCCAGTCACCGACAGGGGTTTCTCTACGAGCAGTACTTC; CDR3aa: CASHRQGFLYEQYF
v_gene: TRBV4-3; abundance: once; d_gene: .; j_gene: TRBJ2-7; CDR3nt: TGCGCCAGCAGCCTAGGCGAGTCCACCTACGAGCAGTACTTC; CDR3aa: CASSLGESTYEQYF
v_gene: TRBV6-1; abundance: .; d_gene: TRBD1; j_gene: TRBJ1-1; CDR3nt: TGTGCCAGCAGTGCCAGGGGGCTCACTGAAGCTTTCTTT; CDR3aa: CASSARGLTEAFF
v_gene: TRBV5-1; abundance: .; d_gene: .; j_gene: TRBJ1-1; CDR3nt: TGCGCCAGCAGCTTGGGTCGGAACACTGAAGCTTTCTTT; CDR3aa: CASSLGRNTEAFF
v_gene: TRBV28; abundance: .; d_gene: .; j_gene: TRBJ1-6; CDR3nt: TGTCCTCACCCCAGGTTCTCTTATTCACCCCTCCACTTT; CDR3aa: CPHPRFSYSPLHF
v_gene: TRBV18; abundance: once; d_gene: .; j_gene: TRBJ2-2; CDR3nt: TGTGCCAGCTCACCACCGGCTAGCGAGATGAACACCGGGGAGCTGTTTTTT; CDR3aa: CASSPPASEMNTGELFF
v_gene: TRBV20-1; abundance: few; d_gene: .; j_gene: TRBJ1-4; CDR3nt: TGCAGTGCTACCACGGACAGTGCAACTAATGAAAAACTGTTTTTT; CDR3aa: CSATTDSATNEKLFF
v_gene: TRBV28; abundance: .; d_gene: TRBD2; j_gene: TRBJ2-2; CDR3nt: TGTGCCAGCAGTTCTACGACTAGCGGCTACACCGGGGAGCTGTTTTTT; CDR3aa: CASSSTTSGYTGELFF